The text below deals with one TCR beta chain. The data are from a study of blood T cell repertoires in COVID-19. Across the whole study: Samples came from the United States, Italy and Spain, spanning acute and convalescent COVID-19. Nucleic acid was either cDNA or gDNA, and it came from T cells, B-cell-depleted T cells, or PBMCs.

The CDR3 contains 12 residues. The V and J ends lost 5 bases and 7 bases respectively, with 11 bases between them. Method: immunoSEQ multiplex PCR; TCRdb's copy keeps in-frame clones and lacks some. Here the sample spans around 180,000 clones, 70% to 90% being singletons. This TCR was sampled from a human donor with active or convalescent COVID-19. The donor label of this sample is uncertain. Sequencing was done on a sample of peripheral blood. The rearrangement uses TRBV12-3 or TRBV12-4 and TRBJ2-5; D unclear. CDR3 nucleotide sequence: TGTGCCAGCAGTCCATTAGATCGGACCCAGTACTTC. It specifies CASSPLDRTQYF.